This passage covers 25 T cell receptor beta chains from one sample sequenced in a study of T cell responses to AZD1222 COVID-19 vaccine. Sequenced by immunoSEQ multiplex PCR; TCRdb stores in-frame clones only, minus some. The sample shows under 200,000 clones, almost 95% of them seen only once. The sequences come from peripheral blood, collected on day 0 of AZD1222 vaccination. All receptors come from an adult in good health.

The chain's CDR3 is CAWSGNEQFF. For the CDR3, the DNA is TGTGCCTGGAGCGGTAATGAGCAGTTCTTC. The chain has TRBV30 and TRBJ2-1, with D unclear. Trimming left V 3 bases short and J 7 bases short, with 4 bases between. Germline CDR1 reads GTSNPN; CDR2 reads SVGIG (reference sequence). The CDR3 runs to 10 residues. The full variable domain, completed using reference TRBV30 and TRBJ2-1, is SQTIHQWPATLVQPVGSPLSLECTVEGTSNPNLYWYRQAAGRGLQLLFYSVGIGQISSEVPQNLSASRPQDRQFILSSKKLLLSDSGFYLCAWSGNEQFFGPGTRLTVL.

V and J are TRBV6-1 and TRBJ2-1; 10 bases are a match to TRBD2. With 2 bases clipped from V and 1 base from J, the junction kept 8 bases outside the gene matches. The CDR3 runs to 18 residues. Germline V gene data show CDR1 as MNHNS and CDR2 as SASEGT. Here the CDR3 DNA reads TGTGCCAGCAGTGAAACGAGCGGGAGGGCACTATCCTACAATGAGCAGTTCTTC. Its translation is CASSETSGRALSYNEQFF.

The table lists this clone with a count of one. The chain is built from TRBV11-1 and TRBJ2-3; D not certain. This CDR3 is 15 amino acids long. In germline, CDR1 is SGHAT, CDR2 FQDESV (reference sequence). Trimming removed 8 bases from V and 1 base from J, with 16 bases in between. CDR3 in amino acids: CASVDSRARTDTQYF. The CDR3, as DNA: TGTGCCAGCGTGGATAGTAGAGCCCGCACAGATACGCAGTATTTT.

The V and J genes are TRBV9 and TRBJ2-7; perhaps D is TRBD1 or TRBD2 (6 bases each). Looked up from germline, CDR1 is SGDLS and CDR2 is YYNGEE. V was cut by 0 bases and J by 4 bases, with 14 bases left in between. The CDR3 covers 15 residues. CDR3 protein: CASSVAGGGGYEQYF. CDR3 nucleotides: TGTGCCAGCAGCGTAGCCGGAGGGGGTGGGTACGAGCAGTACTTC.

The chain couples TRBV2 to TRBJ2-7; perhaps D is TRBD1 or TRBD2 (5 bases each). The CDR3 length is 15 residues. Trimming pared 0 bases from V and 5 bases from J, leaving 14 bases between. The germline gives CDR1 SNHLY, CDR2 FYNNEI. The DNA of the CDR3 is TGTGCCAGCAGTGAAGCGCCAGGGTTGGGGGACGAGCAGTACTTC. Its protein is CASSEAPGLGDEQYF.

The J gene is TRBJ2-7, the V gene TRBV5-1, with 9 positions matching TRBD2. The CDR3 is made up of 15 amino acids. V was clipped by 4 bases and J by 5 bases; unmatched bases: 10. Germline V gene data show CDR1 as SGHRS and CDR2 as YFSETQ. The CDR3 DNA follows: TGCGCCAGCAGCGAGACAGCGGGAGGTAGGAACGAGCAGTACTTC. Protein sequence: CASSETAGGRNEQYF.

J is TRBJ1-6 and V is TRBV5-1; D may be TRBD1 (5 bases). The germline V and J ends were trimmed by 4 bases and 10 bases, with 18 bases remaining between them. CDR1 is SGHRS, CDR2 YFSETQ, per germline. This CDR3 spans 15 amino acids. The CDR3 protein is CASSPLGRVGSPLHF. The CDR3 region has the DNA TGCGCCAGCAGCCCGCTGGGGCGGGTTGGGTCACCCCTCCACTTT.

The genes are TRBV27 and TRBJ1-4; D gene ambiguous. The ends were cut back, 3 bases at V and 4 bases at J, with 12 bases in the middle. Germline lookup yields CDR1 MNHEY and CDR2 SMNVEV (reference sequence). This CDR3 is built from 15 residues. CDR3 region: CASSFIRNYNEKLFF. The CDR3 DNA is TGTGCCAGCAGTTTTATCCGGAATTATAATGAAAAACTGTTTTTT. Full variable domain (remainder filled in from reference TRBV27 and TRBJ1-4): EAQVTQNPRYLITVTGKKLTVTCSQNMNHEYMSWYRQDPGLGLRQIYYSMNVEVTDKGDVPEGYKVSRKEKRNFPLILESPSPNQTSLYFCASSFIRNYNEKLFFGSGTQLSVL.

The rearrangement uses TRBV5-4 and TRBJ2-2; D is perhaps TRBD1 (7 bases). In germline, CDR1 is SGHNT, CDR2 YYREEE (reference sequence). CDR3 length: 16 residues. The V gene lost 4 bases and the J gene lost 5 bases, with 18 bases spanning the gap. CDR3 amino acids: CASSGGGPGGTGELFF. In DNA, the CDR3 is TGTGCCAGCAGCGGTGGCGGGCCAGGGGGGACCGGGGAGCTGTTTTTT.

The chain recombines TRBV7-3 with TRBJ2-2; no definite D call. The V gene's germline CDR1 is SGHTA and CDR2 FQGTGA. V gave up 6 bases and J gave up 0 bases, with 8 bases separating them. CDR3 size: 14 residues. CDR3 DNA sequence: TGTGCCAGCAGGGACGCCGCGAACACCGGGGAGCTGTTTTTT. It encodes CASRDAANTGELFF.

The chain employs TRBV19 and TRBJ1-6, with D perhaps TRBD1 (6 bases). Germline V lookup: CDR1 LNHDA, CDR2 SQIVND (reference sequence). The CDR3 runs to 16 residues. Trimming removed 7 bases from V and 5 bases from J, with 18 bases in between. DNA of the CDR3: TGTGCCAGTACGGCGCGCAGGGGTAGTCATAATTCACCCCTCCACTTT. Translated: CASTARRGSHNSPLHF.

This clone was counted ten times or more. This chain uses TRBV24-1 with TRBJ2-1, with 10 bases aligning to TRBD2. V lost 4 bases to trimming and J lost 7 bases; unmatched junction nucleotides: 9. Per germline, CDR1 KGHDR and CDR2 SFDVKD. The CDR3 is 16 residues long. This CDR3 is CATSEALAGEANEQFF. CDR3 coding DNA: TGTGCCACCAGTGAAGCCCTAGCGGGGGAGGCTAATGAGCAGTTCTTC.

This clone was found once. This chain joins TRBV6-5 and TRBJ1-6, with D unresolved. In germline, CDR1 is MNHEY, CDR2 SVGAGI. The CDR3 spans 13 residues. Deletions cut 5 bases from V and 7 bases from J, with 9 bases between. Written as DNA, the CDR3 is TGTGCCAGCAGTACCCGGGCAAATTCACCCCTCCACTTT. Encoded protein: CASSTRANSPLHF.

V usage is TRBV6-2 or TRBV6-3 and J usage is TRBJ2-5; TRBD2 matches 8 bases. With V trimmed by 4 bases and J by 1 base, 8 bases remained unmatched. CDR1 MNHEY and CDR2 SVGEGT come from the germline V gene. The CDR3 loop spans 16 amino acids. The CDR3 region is CASSSTSGSRQETQYF. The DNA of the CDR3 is TGTGCCAGCAGTTCCACAAGCGGGAGCCGCCAAGAGACCCAGTACTTC.

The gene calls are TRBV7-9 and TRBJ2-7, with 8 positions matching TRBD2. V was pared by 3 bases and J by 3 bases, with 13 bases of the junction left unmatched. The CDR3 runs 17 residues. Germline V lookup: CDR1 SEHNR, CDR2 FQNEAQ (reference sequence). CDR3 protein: CASSFHPREGRFYEQYF. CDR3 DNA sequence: TGTGCCAGCAGCTTCCATCCCCGGGAGGGTCGTTTCTACGAGCAGTACTTC. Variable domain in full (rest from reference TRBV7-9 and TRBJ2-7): DTGVSQNPRHKITKRGQNVTFRCDPISEHNRLYWYRQTLGQGPEFLTYFQNEAQLEKSRLLSDRFSAERPKGSFSTLEIQRTEQGDSAMYLCASSFHPREGRFYEQYFGPGTRLTVT.

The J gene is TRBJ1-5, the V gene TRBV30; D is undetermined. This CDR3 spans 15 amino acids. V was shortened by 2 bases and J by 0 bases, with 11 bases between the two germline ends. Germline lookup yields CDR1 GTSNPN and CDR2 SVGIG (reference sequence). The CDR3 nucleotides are TGTGCCTGGAGTCCTACGGGCAGTAGCAATCAGCCCCAGCATTTT. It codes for CAWSPTGSSNQPQHF.

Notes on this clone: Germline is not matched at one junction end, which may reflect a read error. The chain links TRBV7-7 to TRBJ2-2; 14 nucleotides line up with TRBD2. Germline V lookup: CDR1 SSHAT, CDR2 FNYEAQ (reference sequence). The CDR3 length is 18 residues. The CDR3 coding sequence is TGTGCTAGCAGCTTAGTCGGACTAGCGGGAGGAGGGACCGGGGAGCTGTTTTTT. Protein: CASSLVGLAGGGTGELFF. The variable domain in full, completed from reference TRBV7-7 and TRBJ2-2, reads GAGVSQSPRYKVTKRGQDVTLRCDPISSHATLYWYQQALGQGPEFLTYFNYEAQPDKSGLPSDRFSAERPEGSISTLTIQRTEQRDSAMYRCASSLVGLAGGGTGELFFGEGSRLTVL.

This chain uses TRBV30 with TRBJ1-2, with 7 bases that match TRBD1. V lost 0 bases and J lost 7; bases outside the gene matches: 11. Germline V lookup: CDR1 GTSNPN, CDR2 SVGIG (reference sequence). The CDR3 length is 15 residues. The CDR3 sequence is CAWSVRVTGSFGYTF. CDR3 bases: TGTGCCTGGAGTGTACGTGTGACAGGGTCTTTTGGCTACACCTTC.

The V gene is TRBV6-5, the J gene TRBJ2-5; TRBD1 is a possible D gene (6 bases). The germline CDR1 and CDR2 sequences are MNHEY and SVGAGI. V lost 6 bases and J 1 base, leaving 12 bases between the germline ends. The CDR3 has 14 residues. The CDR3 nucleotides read TGTGCCAGCAGGAACAGGGCGGCCCAAGAGACCCAGTACTTC. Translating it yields CASRNRAAQETQYF.

CDR3 nucleotides: TGTGCCAGCAGGAGGGACCTGAACACTGAAGCTTTCTTT. Its translation is CASRRDLNTEAFF. This sequence joins TRBV2 and TRBJ1-1, with a possible D match to TRBD1 (5 bases). Germline-derived CDR1 and CDR2 are SNHLY and FYNNEI. V lost 6 bases and J 0 bases, leaving 8 bases between the germline ends. The length of the CDR3 is 13 residues. The entire variable domain, with the rest obtained from reference TRBV2 and TRBJ1-1, is as follows: EPEVTQTPSHQVTQMGQEVILRCVPISNHLYFYWYRQILGQKVEFLVSFYNNEISEKSEIFDDQFSVERPDGSNFTLKIRSTKLEDSAMYFCASRRDLNTEAFFGQGTRLTVV.

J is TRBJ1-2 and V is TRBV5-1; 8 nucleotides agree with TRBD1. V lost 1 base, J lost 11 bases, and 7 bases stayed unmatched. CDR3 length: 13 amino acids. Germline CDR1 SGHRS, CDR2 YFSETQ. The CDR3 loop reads CASSLLGQARYTF. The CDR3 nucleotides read TGCGCCAGCAGCTTGTTGGGACAGGCAAGATACACCTTC.

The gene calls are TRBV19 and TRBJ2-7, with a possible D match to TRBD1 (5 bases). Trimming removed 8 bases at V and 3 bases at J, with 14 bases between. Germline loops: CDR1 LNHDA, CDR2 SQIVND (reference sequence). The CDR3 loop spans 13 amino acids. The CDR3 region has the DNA TGTGCCAGTTCGGCGGCCAGGGACTACGAGCAGTACTTC. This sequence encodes CASSAARDYEQYF.

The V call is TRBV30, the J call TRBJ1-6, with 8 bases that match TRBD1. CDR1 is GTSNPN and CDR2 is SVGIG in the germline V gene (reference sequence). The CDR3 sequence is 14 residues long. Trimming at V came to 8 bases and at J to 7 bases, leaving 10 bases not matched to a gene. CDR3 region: CAGTGTGGNSPLHF. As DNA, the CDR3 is TGTGCCGGGACCGGGACAGGAGGGAATTCACCCCTCCACTTT. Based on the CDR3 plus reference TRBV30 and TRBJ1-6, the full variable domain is SQTIHQWPATLVQPVGSPLSLECTVEGTSNPNLYWYRQAAGRGLQLLFYSVGIGQISSEVPQNLSASRPQDRQFILSSKKLLLSDSGFYLCAGTGTGGNSPLHFGNGTRLTVT.

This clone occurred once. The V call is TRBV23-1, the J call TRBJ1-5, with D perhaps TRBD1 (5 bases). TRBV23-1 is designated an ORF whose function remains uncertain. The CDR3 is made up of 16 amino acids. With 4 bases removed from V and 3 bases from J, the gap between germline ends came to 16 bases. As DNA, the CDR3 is TGCGCCAGCAGTCCGCTGGAAGGGGTGGTCAATCAGCCCCAGCATTTT. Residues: CASSPLEGVVNQPQHF.

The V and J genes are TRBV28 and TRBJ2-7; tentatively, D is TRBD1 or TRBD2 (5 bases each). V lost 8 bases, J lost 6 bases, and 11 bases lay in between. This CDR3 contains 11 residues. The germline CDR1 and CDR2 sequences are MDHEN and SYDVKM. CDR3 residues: CASSSGPEQYF. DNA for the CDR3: TGTGCCAGCTCTTCGGGGCCCGAGCAGTACTTC.